The clone carrying this T cell receptor beta chain came up a few times. Its target is not known. These data belong to a study of long-term antiretroviral therapy in people with HIV. Study-wide context: Some samples came about a decade before the 2015 immediate-ART recommendation, and these were the earliest. Study-wide findings and caveats: ART-treated samples gained diversity yet remained below transplant donor controls. Investigators report no available data on ART adherence, viral resistance or therapy changes. Blood sampling spanned 2004 to 2017, possibly under older ART regimens.

Sequencing relied on immunoSEQ assay v3.0, run at survey level. The method was immunoSEQ multiplex PCR; TCRdb's version includes in-frame clones alone and lacks a portion of them. Found here are about 20,000 clones, more than 75% of them singletons; the top ten hold 3.3%. Germline lookup yields CDR1 SGDLS and CDR2 YYNGEE. V gave up 0 bases and J gave up 4 bases; unmatched junction bases: 4. This CDR3 spans 15 amino acids. Sample: unsorted PBMCs, taken just under 2.7 years after starting antiretroviral therapy. This chain connects TRBV9 to TRBJ2-7; 10 bases line up with TRBD2. This TCR was recovered from a woman between 45 and 65 years old with HIV. CDR3 in amino acids: CASSVDPSGSYEQYF. CDR3 coding DNA: TGTGCCAGCAGCGTAGATCCTAGCGGGAGTTACGAGCAGTACTTC.